The sequence of this T cell receptor (beta chain) was determined in a study of radiotherapy plus CTLA-4 blockade in lung cancer. Germline CDR1 MDHEN, CDR2 SYDVKM. V lost 7 bases to trimming and J lost 2 bases; unmatched junction nucleotides: 5. The CDR3 is 13 amino acids. Clones were read by immunoSEQ multiplex PCR, and TCRdb kept only the in-frame ones, dropping some. This table has roughly 75,000 clones, approximately 80% appearing once. The V call is TRBV28, the J call TRBJ2-7, with 7 nucleotides matching TRBD1. The receptor was derived from a human donor with non-small cell lung cancer who had stable disease on radiotherapy plus ipilimumab. The starting material was peripheral blood, obtained from a patient treated with radiotherapy plus ipilimumab. The CDR3 DNA reads TGTGCCAGCACCTATGGACAGGCCTACGAGCAGTACTTC. This codes for CASTYGQAYEQYF.